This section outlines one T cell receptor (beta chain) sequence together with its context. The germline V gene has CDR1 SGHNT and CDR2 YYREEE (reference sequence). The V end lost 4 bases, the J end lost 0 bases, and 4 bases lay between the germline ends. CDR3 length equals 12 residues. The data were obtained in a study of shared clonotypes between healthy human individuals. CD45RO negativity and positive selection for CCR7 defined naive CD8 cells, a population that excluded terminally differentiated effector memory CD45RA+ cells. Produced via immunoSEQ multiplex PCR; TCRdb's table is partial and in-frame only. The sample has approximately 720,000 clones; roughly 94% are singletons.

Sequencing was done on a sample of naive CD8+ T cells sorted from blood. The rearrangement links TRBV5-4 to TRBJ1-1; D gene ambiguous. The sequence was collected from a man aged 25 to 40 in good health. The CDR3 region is CASSPLNTEAFF. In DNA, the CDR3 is TGTGCCAGCAGCCCCCTGAACACTGAAGCTTTCTTT. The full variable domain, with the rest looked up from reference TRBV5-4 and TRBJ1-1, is ETGVTQSPTHLIKTRGQQVTLRCSSQSGHNTVSWYQQALGQGPQFIFQYYREEENGRGNFPPRFSGLQFPNYSSELNVNALELDDSALYLCASSPLNTEAFFGQGTRLTVV.